The rows below give T cell receptor beta chains drawn from one sample of a study of shared clonotypes between healthy human individuals. Clones were read by immunoSEQ multiplex PCR, and TCRdb kept only the in-frame ones, dropping some. The sample records more than 2,000,000 clones, 85% to 95% being singletons. The sequenced sample was naive CD4+ T cells from PBMCs. These receptors were collected from a young man in good health. Some clones in this sample may be carry-over from other donors' samples. The CDR3 runs from the conserved cysteine through the conserved F or W. Fields, in order: D gene, CDR3 length, V gene, clone size, J gene, CDR3 DNA, CDR3 protein. D genes are given only for firm matches. Where a row states a size, it is once, few, many or the class of an expanded clone; other rows omit it.

>TRBD2|16|TRBV28|.|TRBJ2-1
TGTGCCAGCAGCCCAACAGGACTAGCGGGATACAATGAGCAGTTCTTC
CASSPTGLAGYNEQFF
>TRBD1|12|TRBV29-1|.|TRBJ1-2
TGCAGCGCAAGGGACAGGGCAGGGGGCTACACCTTC
CSARDRAGGYTF
>TRBD2|13|TRBV5-4|.|TRBJ2-1
TGTGCCAGCAGCTGGGGGACTAGCGTACAGCAGTTCTTC
CASSWGTSVQQFF
>.|14|TRBV9|.|TRBJ1-1
TGTGCCAGCAGCGTATTAACAGGGAATACTGAAGCTTTCTTT
CASSVLTGNTEAFF
>.|16|TRBV4-1|once|TRBJ2-3
TGCGCCAGCAGCCACCCCGCGCGGGACGTTCGAGATACGCAGTATTTT
CASSHPARDVRDTQYF
>.|15|TRBV25-1|once|TRBJ1-2
TGTGCCAGCAGTGAATCGGCCAGCCTTTTGAGAGGCTACACCTTC
CASSESASLLRGYTF
>.|14|TRBV5-1|.|TRBJ2-7
TGCGCCAGCAGCTTGGTGACAGATTCCTACGAGCAGTACTTC
CASSLVTDSYEQYF
>.|15|TRBV5-6|.|TRBJ1-1
TGTGCCAGCCTGAGCTTGAAGGGAGTAGAGACTGAAGCTTTCTTT
CASLSLKGVETEAFF
>.|15|TRBV6-5|.|TRBJ2-1
TGTGCCAGCAAGAGGACCCAAAGCTCCTACAATGAGCAGTTCTTC
CASKRTQSSYNEQFF
>.|15|TRBV5-1|.|TRBJ2-2
TGCGCCAGCAGCTCCACCGGTAGGGTACCCGGGGAGCTGTTTTTT
CASSSTGRVPGELFF
>.|13|TRBV27|few|TRBJ1-1
TGTGCCAGCAGTTGGGGAGGGAACACTGAAGCTTTCTTT
CASSWGGNTEAFF
>.|13|TRBV4-2|.|TRBJ2-7
TGTGCCAGCAGCCAAGATCCCAGGAACGAGCAGTACTTC
CASSQDPRNEQYF
>TRBD2|15|TRBV6-1|.|TRBJ2-7
TGTGCCAGCAGTGAAAGCGGGAGGGCCCTCGGCGAGCAGTACTTC
CASSESGRALGEQYF
>TRBD1|14|TRBV4-3|.|TRBJ1-2
TGCGCCAGCAGCCGCCAGGGGGAGAACTATGGCTACACCTTC
CASSRQGENYGYTF
>TRBD2|19|TRBV4-2|.|TRBJ2-7
TGTGCCAGCAGCCGCCTGGGGACTAGCGGGAGTATCGGCTCCTACGAGCAGTACTTC
CASSRLGTSGSIGSYEQYF
>TRBD2|17|TRBV5-1|.|TRBJ2-6
TGCGCCAGCAGCTTTGGACTAGCGGGATCTGGGGCCAACGTCCTGACTTTC
CASSFGLAGSGANVLTF
>.|15|TRBV18|.|TRBJ2-7
TGTGCCAGCTCACCACAGGATGTCCCCACAAGCGAGCAGTACTTC
CASSPQDVPTSEQYF
>.|13|TRBV28|.|TRBJ2-7
TGTGCCAGCGTGCCGGGACCCAACTACGAGCAGTACTTC
CASVPGPNYEQYF
>.|12|TRBV29-1|.|TRBJ1-5
TGCAGCGTTGCCGAGGGGGATCAGCCCCAGCATTTT
CSVAEGDQPQHF
>.|15|TRBV29-1|.|TRBJ2-3
TGCAGCGTTGAAGAGAGGGCGGATAGCACAGATACGCAGTATTTT
CSVEERADSTDTQYF
>TRBD2|17|TRBV11-3|.|TRBJ2-1
TGTGCCAGCAGCTTAGGCGGTGCCCGGGGGGGATACAATGAGCAGTTCTTC
CASSLGGARGGYNEQFF
>.|14|TRBV30|.|TRBJ2-7
TGTGCCTGGAGCTCCTTCGGGTCCCAGTACGAGCAGTACTTC
CAWSSFGSQYEQYF
>.|16|TRBV9|.|TRBJ2-1
TGTGCCAGCAGCGTACTGGGGCTTGCCCTCTACAATGAGCAGTTCTTC
CASSVLGLALYNEQFF
>.|12|TRBV28|once|TRBJ2-1
TGTGCCAGCGCCGAACAGGCCAATGAGCAGTTCTTC
CASAEQANEQFF
>TRBD2|14|TRBV28|.|TRBJ2-7
TGTGCCAGCAGTTTGGCGGGAGCGGACCACGAGCAGTACTTC
CASSLAGADHEQYF
>.|13|TRBV5-1|.|TRBJ2-5
TGCGCCAGCAGCCAGGCTTTCCAAGAGACCCAGTACTTC
CASSQAFQETQYF
>TRBD1|15|TRBV28|.|TRBJ1-5
TGTGCCAGCAGTTGGGTACAGGGGGCTGAGCAGCCCCAGCATTTT
CASSWVQGAEQPQHF
>TRBD2|18|TRBV29-1|.|TRBJ2-7
TGCAGCGTTTCCCTCGGGTCTAGCGGGAGTGGGGACTCCTACGAGCAGTACTTC
CSVSLGSSGSGDSYEQYF
>.|16|TRBV6-5|.|TRBJ2-1
TGTGCCAGCAGTTTGGGTCGCGGTGACTCCTACAATGAGCAGTTCTTC
CASSLGRGDSYNEQFF
>.|15|TRBV9|.|TRBJ2-3
TGTGCCAGCAGCTCAAGGAGGGGGTCTACTGATACGCAGTATTTT
CASSSRRGSTDTQYF
>.|15|TRBV15|.|TRBJ2-2
TGTGCCACCAGCAGCAGGGTTAGCTTTGGCGGGGAGCTGTTTTTT
CATSSRVSFGGELFF
>TRBD2|15|TRBV5-1|.|TRBJ2-2
TGCGCCAGCAGCAGGCTAGCGGCGAACACCGGGGAGCTGTTTTTT
CASSRLAANTGELFF
>.|12|TRBV19|.|TRBJ2-7
TGTGCCTCTAAGGGTCATCCCTACGAGCAGTACTTC
CASKGHPYEQYF
>.|19|TRBV5-6|once|TRBJ2-1
TGTGCCAGCAGCGAGCAACAGGGTAGAGCGGGAAGCTCCTACAATGAGCAGTTCTTC
CASSEQQGRAGSSYNEQFF
>TRBD1|15|TRBV7-9|once|TRBJ2-1
TGTGCCAGCAGCCCGCGGACAGGGGGGAACAATGAGCAGTTCTTC
CASSPRTGGNNEQFF
>.|14|TRBV6-5|.|TRBJ1-5
TGTGCCAGCAGCCTAACAGGGATAGGACAGCCCCAGCATTTT
CASSLTGIGQPQHF
>.|15|TRBV18|.|TRBJ2-1
TGTGCCAGCTCACCAGGACCGGCATCCTACAATGAGCAGTTCTTC
CASSPGPASYNEQFF
>TRBD2|14|TRBV7-6|.|TRBJ2-5
TGTGCCAGCAGCTTAACGGGAGGACAAGAGACCCAGTACTTC
CASSLTGGQETQYF
>TRBD1|16|TRBV11-2|.|TRBJ2-7
TGTGCCAGCAGCACCCAGGCCGGGACAGGGGGTTACGAGCAGTACTTC
CASSTQAGTGGYEQYF
>.|15|TRBV5-1|once|TRBJ2-1
TGCGCCAGCAGCTTGGCGGCAAGCTCCTACAATGAGCAGTTCTTC
CASSLAASSYNEQFF
>.|13|TRBV6-1|.|TRBJ1-6
TGTGCCAGCATGAACAGTTTGAATTCACCCCTCCACTTT
CASMNSLNSPLHF
>.|13|TRBV7-3|.|TRBJ2-1
TGTGCCAGCAGCTCCACAGGGGAGGCTGAGCAGTTCTTC
CASSSTGEAEQFF
>TRBD2|15|TRBV7-2|.|TRBJ2-7
TGTGCCAGCAGCCTTAGCGGGATGAGCTCCTACGAGCAGTACTTC
CASSLSGMSSYEQYF
>TRBD2|15|TRBV19|.|TRBJ2-7
TGTGCCAGCAGACTAGCGGGGGCCGTTACCTACGAGCAGTACTTC
CASRLAGAVTYEQYF
>.|13|TRBV7-3|.|TRBJ1-1
TGTGCCAGCAGCTCACGACTTAACACTGAAGCTTTCTTT
CASSSRLNTEAFF
>TRBD1|14|TRBV6-1|.|TRBJ2-7
TGTGCCAGCAGCTTGACAGGGAGCTCCTACGAGCAGTACTTC
CASSLTGSSYEQYF
>.|14|TRBV7-3|.|TRBJ2-2
TGTGCCAGCAGCTGGCTAGCGCCCACCGGGGAGCTGTTTTTT
CASSWLAPTGELFF
>.|18|TRBV27|once|TRBJ2-3
TGTGCCAGCAGTTTAAGCGGGTTAGCTTGGACCCCGGTAGATACGCAGTATTTT
CASSLSGLAWTPVDTQYF
>.|15|TRBV27|once|TRBJ2-3
TGTGCCAGCAGTTTATACCGGGAGCGCACAGATACGCAGTATTTT
CASSLYRERTDTQYF
>TRBD2|17|TRBV25-1|.|TRBJ2-1
TGTGCCAGCAGTGAATATAAGGCTAGCGGGAGACGGAATGAGCAGTTCTTC
CASSEYKASGRRNEQFF
>.|16|TRBV27|.|TRBJ2-1
TGTGCCAGCAGTTTAGGTCCTAGCGCCCCTTACAATGAGCAGTTCTTC
CASSLGPSAPYNEQFF
>.|18|TRBV21-1|.|TRBJ2-1
TGTGCCAGCAGCAAATCACTAGCGGATAGGGGGTGGTACAATGAGCAGTTCTTC
CASSKSLADRGWYNEQFF
>TRBD2|18|TRBV19|.|TRBJ2-1
TGTGCCAGTAGTAAGTCCCCGGGACTAGCGGGAGGGAACAATGAGCAGTTCTTC
CASSKSPGLAGGNNEQFF